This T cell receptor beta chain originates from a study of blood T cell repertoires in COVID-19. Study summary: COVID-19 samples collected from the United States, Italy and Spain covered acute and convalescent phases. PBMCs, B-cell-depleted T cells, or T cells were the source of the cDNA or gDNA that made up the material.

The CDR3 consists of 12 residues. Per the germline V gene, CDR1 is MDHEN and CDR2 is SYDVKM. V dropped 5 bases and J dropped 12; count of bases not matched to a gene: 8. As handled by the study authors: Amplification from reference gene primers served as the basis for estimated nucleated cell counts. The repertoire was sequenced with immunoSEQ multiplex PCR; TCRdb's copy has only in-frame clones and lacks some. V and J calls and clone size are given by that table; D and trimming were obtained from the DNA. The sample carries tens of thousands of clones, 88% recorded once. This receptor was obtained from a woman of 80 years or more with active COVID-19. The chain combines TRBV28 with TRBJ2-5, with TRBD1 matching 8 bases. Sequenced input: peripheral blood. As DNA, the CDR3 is TGTGCCAGCAGTACGCGGACAGGGAAGGAGTACTTC. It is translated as CASSTRTGKEYF.